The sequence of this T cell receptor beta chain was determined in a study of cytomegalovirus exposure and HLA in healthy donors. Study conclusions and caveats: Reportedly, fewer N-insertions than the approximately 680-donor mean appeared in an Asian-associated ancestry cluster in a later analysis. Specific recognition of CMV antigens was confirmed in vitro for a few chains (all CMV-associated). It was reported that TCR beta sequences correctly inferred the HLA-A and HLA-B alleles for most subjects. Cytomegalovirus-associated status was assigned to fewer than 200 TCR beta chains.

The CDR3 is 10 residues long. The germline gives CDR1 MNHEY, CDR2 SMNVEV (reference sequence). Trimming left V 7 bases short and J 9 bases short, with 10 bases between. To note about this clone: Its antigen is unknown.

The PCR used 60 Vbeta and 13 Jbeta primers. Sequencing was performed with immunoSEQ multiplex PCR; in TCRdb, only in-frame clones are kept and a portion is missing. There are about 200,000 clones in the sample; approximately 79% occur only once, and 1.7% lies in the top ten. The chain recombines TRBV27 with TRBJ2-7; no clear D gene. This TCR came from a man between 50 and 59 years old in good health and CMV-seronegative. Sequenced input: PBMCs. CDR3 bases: TGTGCCAGCATGGGCGCGCGGCAGTACTTC. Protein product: CASMGARQYF.